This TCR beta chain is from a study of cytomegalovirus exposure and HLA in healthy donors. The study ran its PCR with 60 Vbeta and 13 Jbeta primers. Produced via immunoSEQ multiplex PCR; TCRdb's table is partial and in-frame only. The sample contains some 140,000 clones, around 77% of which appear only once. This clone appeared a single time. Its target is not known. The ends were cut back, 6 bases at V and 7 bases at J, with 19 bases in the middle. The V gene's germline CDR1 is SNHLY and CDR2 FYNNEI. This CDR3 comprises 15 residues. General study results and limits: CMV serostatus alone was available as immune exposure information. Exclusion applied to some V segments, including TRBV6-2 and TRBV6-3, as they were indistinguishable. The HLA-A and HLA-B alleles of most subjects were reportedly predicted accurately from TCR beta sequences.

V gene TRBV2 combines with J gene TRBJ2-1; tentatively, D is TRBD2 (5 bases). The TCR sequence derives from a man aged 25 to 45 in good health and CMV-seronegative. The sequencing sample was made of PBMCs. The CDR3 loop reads CASRLEVRAGNEQFF. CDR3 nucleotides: TGTGCCAGCAGGCTTGAAGTGCGGGCCGGGAATGAGCAGTTCTTC.